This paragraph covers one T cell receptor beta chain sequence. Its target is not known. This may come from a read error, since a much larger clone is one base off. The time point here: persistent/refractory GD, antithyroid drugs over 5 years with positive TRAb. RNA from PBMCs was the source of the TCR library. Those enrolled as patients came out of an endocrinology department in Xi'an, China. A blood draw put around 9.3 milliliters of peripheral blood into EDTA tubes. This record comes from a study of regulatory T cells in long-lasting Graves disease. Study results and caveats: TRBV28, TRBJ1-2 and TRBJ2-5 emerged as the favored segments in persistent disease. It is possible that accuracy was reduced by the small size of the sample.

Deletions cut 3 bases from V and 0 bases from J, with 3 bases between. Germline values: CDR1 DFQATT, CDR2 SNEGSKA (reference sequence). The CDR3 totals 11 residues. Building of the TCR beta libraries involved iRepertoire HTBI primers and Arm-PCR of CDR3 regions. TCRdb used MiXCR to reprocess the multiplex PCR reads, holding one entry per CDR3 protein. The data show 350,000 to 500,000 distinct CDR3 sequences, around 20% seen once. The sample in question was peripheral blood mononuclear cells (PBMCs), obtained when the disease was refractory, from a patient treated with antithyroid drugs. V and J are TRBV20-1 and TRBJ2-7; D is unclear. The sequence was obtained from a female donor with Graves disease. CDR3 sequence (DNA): TGCAGTGCTAGGCGCTCCTACGAGCAGTACTTC. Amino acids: CSARRSYEQYF.